This section outlines one T cell receptor beta chain sequence together with its context. It has no known antigen specificity. No clone much larger than this one lies a single base away; base qualities are absent. The Quick-DNA Microprep Kit was used to extract genomic DNA from the sorted cells. TCRbeta DNA was amplified with the immunoSEQ hsTCRbeta kit following the manufacturer's protocol. An Illumina MiSeq instrument was used to sequence the TCRbeta libraries. The authors processed their data as follows. Removing out-of-frame sequences left under 2.5 million distinct TCRbeta sequences, an average of about 70,000 per individual. Each individual was scored according to the count of over 150 previously reported CMV-associated TCRbeta sequences and the total productive distinct TCRbeta count. A beta-binomial model was reimplemented in Python, and scikit-learn random forests with default parameters were trained on US cohort data. On the Belgian cohort, classifier performance was reported as the median AUC, along with percentile confidence intervals, across 10,000 bootstrap iterations. This immuneACCESS table, as held by TCRdb, lists in-frame sequences with V and J called but not all clones. Of the missing ones, under half trace to an unresolved V gene in checked studies; the others have no known cause. The V and J calls and the clone size are those of that table, but D and trimming were determined from the DNA. The sample contains about 75,000 clones, roughly 80% of them found a single time. Around 2.6% of the sample is held by the ten biggest clonotypes.

This sample was taken from a study of memory CD4+ T cells and cytomegalovirus serostatus (dated by TCRdb to between 2017 and 2020). Looking at the study overall: The cohort comprised about 33 healthy Belgian adults, 9 CMV seropositive and some 25 CMV seronegative. CD4+ memory TCRbeta repertoires of a Belgian cohort with known cytomegalovirus serostatus were sequenced in order to replicate a published TCR-based CMV serostatus classifier.

A FACSAria II was used to sort memory CD4+ T cells, defined as single viable CD3+CD4+CD8-CD45RO+ cells. CMV serostatus was assessed using a Roche Elecsys assay, by which serum IgG against CMV pp150, pp28, p38 and p52 was detected. After the samples were thawed, total CD4+ T cells were enriched through positive selection using CD4 magnetic microbeads. The samples came from a separate study whose specific focus was interrogating the CD4+ T cell memory repertoire. Peripheral blood mononuclear cells were isolated and cryopreserved according to standard operating procedures, and serum was kept at -80 degrees C. CD3-PerCP (BW264/56), CD4-APC (RPA-T4), CD45RO-PE (UCHT1) and CD8-Pacific Orange (3B5) antibodies were used for staining, and non-viable cells were excluded with Sytox blue. The paper as a whole reports these results and caveats: Among the 150 to 200 previously reported CMV-associated TCRbeta sequences, roughly 68 showed up in the CD4+ memory repertoires, with each one found in between one and five individuals. For predicting CMV serostatus, the median bootstrapped AUC was roughly 0.95 using the original framework and around 0.91 using a US-trained random forest. On the Belgian cohort, the classifier based on the original framework reached a median bootstrapped AUC of roughly 0.94, with a 95% CI of 0.76-1.00. The results were interpreted as suggesting that the CMV-associated TCR signature is mostly present in the CD4+ memory repertoire. Only CD4+CD45RO+ memory cells were sequenced, in contrast to the original study, in which naive and memory CD4+ and CD8+ populations were covered.

Sequencing was performed on memory CD4+ T cells from blood. The source of this sequence is an adult in good health and CMV-seropositive.

CDR3 reads: CASSQSGGGYGYTF. The sequence in DNA is TGCGCCAGCAGCCAGAGTGGGGGAGGCTATGGCTACACCTTC. The receptor chain draws on TRBV4-3 and TRBJ1-2, with a tentative D gene TRBD1 over 5 matching bases. CDR1 and CDR2, looked up from the germline V gene, are LGHNA and YSLEER. The CDR3 contains 14 residues, cysteine and phenylalanine counted. The retained sequence is limited to the CDR3, 42 bases, with the frame set at the first base. V loses 3 bases of germline sequence and J loses 4 bases, and the interval between the two ends is 12 bases.